These 29 T cell receptor beta chains originate from one sample sequenced in a study of blood T cell repertoires in COVID-19. Sequencing used immunoSEQ multiplex PCR; TCRdb keeps in-frame clones, though not all of them. The sample shows approximately 390,000 clones, approximately 85% of them seen only once. Sequencing was carried out using PBMCs or T cells enriched from blood (not recorded which). The receptors originated from a woman aged 40 to 50 with acute COVID-19.

The J gene is TRBJ1-6, the V gene TRBV2, with TRBD1 matching over 7 bases. The CDR3 runs to 15 residues. The germline gives CDR1 SNHLY, CDR2 FYNNEI. V lost 3 bases, J lost 6 bases, and 5 bases stayed unmatched. DNA for the CDR3: TGTGCCAGCAGTGATCGACAGGGTTTTAATTCACCCCTCCACTTT. This gives the protein CASSDRQGFNSPLHF.

The CDR3 DNA is TGTGCCTGGAGGGGACTAGCGGACCAAGAGACCCAGTACTTC. This translates into CAWRGLADQETQYF. The chain uses TRBV30 and TRBJ2-5; 11 bases fit TRBD2. Losses at the gene ends were 3 bases for V and 0 bases for J; bases not matched to a gene: 0. The CDR3 extends over 14 amino acids. Germline loops: CDR1 GTSNPN, CDR2 SVGIG (reference sequence).

V usage is TRBV6-5 and J usage is TRBJ2-5; 11 nucleotides line up with TRBD2. The V gene's germline CDR1 is MNHEY and CDR2 SVGAGI. Trimming removed 5 bases from V and 5 bases from J; junction bases left unmatched: 7. The CDR3 consists of 15 residues. Written as DNA, the CDR3 is TGTGCCAGCAGTCCCCTAGCGGGGGGTCAGGAGACCCAGTACTTC. It translates to CASSPLAGGQETQYF.

This clone was detected only once. This rearrangement joins TRBV5-8 to TRBJ2-7, with 9 bases aligning to TRBD2. Germline loops: CDR1 SGHTS, CDR2 YDEGEE. This CDR3 is built from 15 residues. V was clipped by 2 bases and J by 0 bases; unmatched bases: 3. CDR3 in amino acids: CASSLSSGTSYEQYF. The CDR3 DNA reads as TGTGCCAGCAGCTTATCTAGCGGGACCTCCTACGAGCAGTACTTC.

The chain has TRBV9 and TRBJ1-5, with D tentatively TRBD1 (6 bases). Per germline, CDR1 SGDLS and CDR2 YYNGEE. This CDR3 contains 15 residues. The germline V and J ends were trimmed by 0 bases and 7 bases, with 14 bases remaining between them. The chain's CDR3 is CASSVDGGAGQPQHF. The CDR3 DNA reads TGTGCCAGCAGCGTAGATGGGGGGGCGGGACAGCCCCAGCATTTT.

In the case of this clone: The sample contains more than one DNA sequence encoding this CDR3. The chain recombines TRBV9 with TRBJ1-6; D might be TRBD1 (5 bases). The CDR3 is 14 residues long. Germline loops: CDR1 SGDLS, CDR2 YYNGEE. The V end lost 0 bases, the J end lost 7 bases, and 8 bases lay between the germline ends. CDR3 bases: TGTGCCAGCAGCGTAGGACAGACAAATTCACCCCTCCACTTT. Residues: CASSVGQTNSPLHF.

The chain couples TRBV2 to TRBJ1-2, with D perhaps matching TRBD1 (6 bases). From germline, CDR1 is SNHLY and CDR2 FYNNEI. This CDR3 contains 13 residues. V was clipped by 7 bases and J by 0 bases, with 9 bases between them. In DNA, the CDR3 is TGTGCCAGCAACAACAGGGCTAACTATGGCTACACCTTC. Translated: CASNNRANYGYTF.

In its sample, this clone was seen once. This chain joins TRBV9 and TRBJ1-2; D is perhaps TRBD1 (6 bases). This CDR3 contains 12 residues. Germline V gene sequence: CDR1 SGDLS, CDR2 YYNGEE. Trimming took off 4 bases at V and 5 bases at J, with 9 bases between the two ends. CDR3 bases: TGTGCCAGCAGCCGGGACACGTATGGCTACACCTTC. Translating gives CASSRDTYGYTF.

V gene TRBV18 combines with J gene TRBJ2-1, with 9 bases aligning to TRBD2. Germline V lookup: CDR1 KGHSH, CDR2 LQKENI. Trimming at V came to 8 bases and at J to 1 base, leaving 9 bases not matched to a gene. The CDR3 consists of 16 residues. The DNA for the CDR3 is TGTGCCAGCCGTAAGCGGGGGGACAAATCCTACAATGAGCAGTTCTTC. As protein: CASRKRGDKSYNEQFF.

This clone came up a few times. The chain joins TRBV5-1 to TRBJ1-3, with 8 positions matching TRBD1. CDR3 length equals 16 residues. Germline CDR1 and CDR2: SGHRS and YFSETQ. The junction had 5 bases not matched to a gene; V was cut back by 0 bases and J by 3 bases. CDR3 sequence reads: CASSLEGQAIGNTIYF. Here the CDR3 DNA reads TGCGCCAGCAGCTTGGAGGGACAGGCGATTGGAAACACCATATATTTT.

This chain connects TRBV7-2 to TRBJ1-1, with TRBD1 as a possible D gene (6 bases). This CDR3 comprises 16 residues. V was pared by 2 bases and J by 6 bases, with 19 bases between. The germline V gene has CDR1 SGHTA and CDR2 FQGNSA. The CDR3 sequence: CASSLTHQGTGSEAFF. The CDR3, as DNA: TGTGCCAGCAGCTTAACTCACCAGGGGACGGGATCTGAAGCTTTCTTT.

This chain links TRBV6-2 or TRBV6-3 with TRBJ1-4; 8 positions agree with TRBD1. J was trimmed by 8 bases and V by 3 bases; bases with no gene match: 11. Per germline, CDR1 MNHEY and CDR2 SVGEGT. The CDR3 is made up of 16 amino acids. The chain's CDR3 is CASSYSPGQGDEKLFF. CDR3 coding DNA: TGTGCCAGCAGTTATTCACCCGGACAGGGAGACGAAAAACTGTTTTTT.

The V and J genes are TRBV10-1 and TRBJ2-3; D unclear. Germline V gives CDR1 WNHNN, CDR2 SYGVQD (reference sequence). CDR3 size: 13 residues. Trimming took off 4 bases at V and 0 bases at J, with 5 bases between the two ends. The chain's CDR3 is CASSGTSTDTQYF. The DNA of the CDR3 is TGCGCCAGCAGTGGTACTAGCACAGATACGCAGTATTTT.

The chain employs TRBV7-9 and TRBJ2-7; D may be TRBD1 (5 bases). Between the trimmed V and J ends, which lost 1 base and 6 bases, there was a span of 10 bases. This CDR3 spans 13 amino acids. Germline CDR1 is SEHNR and CDR2 is FQNEAQ (reference sequence). The CDR3 nucleotides are TGTGCCAGCAGCTTAGAGGGGCAGGGCGAGCAGTACTTC. It translates to CASSLEGQGEQYF.

CDR3: CAWSAEGVTDTQYF. In DNA, the CDR3 is TGTGCCTGGAGTGCTGAGGGGGTCACAGATACGCAGTATTTT. This sequence joins TRBV30 and TRBJ2-3; tentative D call: TRBD1 (6 bases). Trimming removed 1 base from V and 2 bases from J, with 10 bases in between. Germline V gene sequence: CDR1 GTSNPN, CDR2 SVGIG (reference sequence). This CDR3 spans 14 amino acids. Full variable domain (rest looked up from reference TRBV30 and TRBJ2-3): SQTIHQWPATLVQPVGSPLSLECTVEGTSNPNLYWYRQAAGRGLQLLFYSVGIGQISSEVPQNLSASRPQDRQFILSSKKLLLSDSGFYLCAWSAEGVTDTQYFGPGTRLTVL.

The genes are TRBV19 and TRBJ1-2; no clear D. Germline CDR1 and CDR2: LNHDA and SQIVND (reference sequence). Trimming took 5 bases from V and 4 from J, leaving 8 bases between them. The CDR3 is 12 amino acids. The CDR3 protein is CASSFGAYGYTF. The DNA of the CDR3 is TGTGCCAGTAGTTTTGGAGCCTATGGCTACACCTTC.

The CDR3 nucleotides are TGTGCCAGCAGCCTACACGGCGGGGGAACCTATTATGGCTACACCTTC. It specifies CASSLHGGGTYYGYTF. The V call is TRBV3-1 (or the pseudogene TRBV3-2), the J call TRBJ1-2; a possible D gene is TRBD1 (5 bases). CDR1 LGHDT and CDR2 YNNKEL come from the germline V gene (reference sequence). There are 16 residues in the CDR3. V lost 4 bases, J lost 5 bases, and 20 bases lay in between.

The rearrangement uses TRBV19 and TRBJ1-2, with a possible D match to TRBD1 (6 bases). This CDR3 has 13 amino acids. With 7 bases removed from V and 1 base from J, the gap between germline ends came to 10 bases. CDR1 is LNHDA and CDR2 is SQIVND in the germline V gene (reference sequence). Here the CDR3 reads CASTTGFNYGYTF. The CDR3 nucleotides read TGTGCCAGTACCACAGGGTTTAACTATGGCTACACCTTC. The full variable domain, its missing parts supplied by reference TRBV19 and TRBJ1-2, is DGGITQSPKYLFRKEGQNVTLSCEQNLNHDAMYWYRQDPGQGLRLIYYSQIVNDFQKGDIAEGYSVSREKKESFPLTVTSAQKNPTAFYLCASTTGFNYGYTFGSGTRLTVV.

J is TRBJ2-2 and V is TRBV19, with D perhaps TRBD1 (5 bases). V was trimmed by 5 bases and J by 3 bases, leaving 7 bases between them. The germline V gene encodes CDR1 LNHDA and CDR2 SQIVND (reference sequence). The CDR3 has 13 residues. The CDR3 nucleotides are TGTGCCAGTAGTCAGACAGACACCGGGGAGCTGTTTTTT. Amino acids: CASSQTDTGELFF.

This clone was seen a few times. The genes are TRBV12-3 or TRBV12-4 and TRBJ2-7, with D possibly being TRBD2 (5 bases). CDR3 length: 13 residues. Trimming removed 3 bases from V and 7 bases from J, with 13 bases in between. In DNA form, the CDR3 reads TGTGCCAGCAGTTTGTCCGGGGTCAGGGAGCAGTACTTC. Encoded protein: CASSLSGVREQYF.

J is TRBJ1-2 and V is TRBV3-1 (or the pseudogene TRBV3-2); D is uncertain. V lost 2 bases and J lost 4, with 14 bases in between. Germline CDR1 reads LGHDT; CDR2 reads YNNKEL (reference sequence). The CDR3 totals 15 residues. DNA of the CDR3: TGTGCCAGCAGCCAAAATTTGGTAGAGAGCTATGGCTACACCTTC. Translated: CASSQNLVESYGYTF.

V is TRBV7-2 and J is TRBJ2-2; 8 bases agree with TRBD2. Losses at the gene ends were 6 bases for V and 4 bases for J; bases not matched to a gene: 7. The CDR3 runs to 15 residues. The germline V gene encodes CDR1 SGHTA and CDR2 FQGNSA. In DNA form, the CDR3 reads TGTGCCAGCAGAGCCACTAGCGGCCGCACCGGGGAGCTGTTTTTT. Residues: CASRATSGRTGELFF.

A note on this clone: Other DNA sequences in this specimen translate into the identical CDR3. This chain uses TRBV5-4 with TRBJ2-5, with D perhaps matching TRBD2 (6 bases). CDR3 length: 14 amino acids. Germline CDR1 is SGHNT and CDR2 is YYREEE (reference sequence). V was pared by 0 bases and J by 2 bases, with 8 bases between. In DNA form, the CDR3 reads TGTGCCAGCAGCTTGGCCGGGGGTCAAGAGACCCAGTACTTC. Translating it yields CASSLAGGQETQYF.

V usage is TRBV30 and J usage is TRBJ2-5; 10 nucleotides agree with TRBD1. The CDR3 consists of 16 residues. Germline trimming cut 1 base from V and 5 bases from J; bases unmatched to any gene: 10. CDR1 is GTSNPN and CDR2 is SVGIG in the germline V gene (reference sequence). CDR3 loop: CAWSGDRGQGFETQYF. CDR3 bases: TGTGCCTGGAGTGGGGACAGGGGACAAGGGTTTGAGACCCAGTACTTC.

Turning to this clone: The sample has other DNA sequences that encode this CDR3 too. The rearrangement uses TRBV12-3 or TRBV12-4 and TRBJ1-5; D is perhaps TRBD1 (5 bases). CDR3 length: 13 residues. V was pared by 3 bases and J by 6 bases, with 9 bases between. The CDR3 DNA is TGTGCCAGCAGTTTGGGGGGAAGTCAGCCCCAGCATTTT. This encodes CASSLGGSQPQHF.

This chain uses TRBV7-2 with TRBJ2-4; 9 positions agree with TRBD1. The germline V gene encodes CDR1 SGHTA and CDR2 FQGNSA. The CDR3 consists of 14 residues. V trimming: 3 bases; J trimming: 6 bases; junction bases outside the gene matches: 3. CDR3 protein: CASSFSGQGNIQYF. Written as DNA, the CDR3 is TGTGCCAGCAGCTTCTCGGGACAGGGAAACATTCAGTACTTC.

The chain is built from TRBV19 and TRBJ1-1; 7 bases match TRBD1. This CDR3 is 14 amino acids long. Germline CDR1 LNHDA, CDR2 SQIVND (reference sequence). V dropped 5 bases and J dropped 0; count of bases not matched to a gene: 3. CDR3 coding DNA: TGTGCCAGTAGTGGGACAGATATGAACACTGAAGCTTTCTTT. This codes for CASSGTDMNTEAFF.

The chain combines TRBV19 with TRBJ2-2; 7 bases agree with TRBD1. Per germline, CDR1 LNHDA and CDR2 SQIVND (reference sequence). CDR3 length: 15 amino acids. The junction had 7 bases not matched to a gene; V was cut back by 6 bases and J by 3 bases. CDR3 amino acids: CASRAAGGYTGELFF. CDR3 nucleotide sequence: TGTGCCAGTAGGGCGGCAGGGGGATACACCGGGGAGCTGTTTTTT.

This clone was observed a single time. This chain joins TRBV18 and TRBJ1-2; D possibly corresponds to TRBD1 (6 bases). In germline, CDR1 is KGHSH, CDR2 LQKENI. V was shortened by 4 bases and J by 6 bases, with 15 bases between the two germline ends. The CDR3 covers 14 residues. The CDR3 sequence is CASSQNDRFNGYTF. In nucleotides, the CDR3 is TGTGCCAGCTCACAAAATGACAGGTTCAATGGCTACACCTTC.